The source of this T cell receptor beta chain is a study of regulatory T cells in long-lasting Graves disease. CDR3-region Arm-PCR and iRepertoire HTBI primers produced the TCR beta libraries. TCRdb ran MiXCR on the multiplex PCR reads and lists one entry per CDR3 protein. The sample shows roughly 610,000 distinct CDR3 sequences, roughly 15% of them seen only once. This clonotype was observed at least ten times. The CDR3 has 14 residues. V was shortened by 6 bases and J by 5 bases, with 18 bases between the two germline ends. Looked up from germline, CDR1 is DFQATT and CDR2 is SNEGSKA (reference sequence). Time point given: newly diagnosed GD, antithyroid drugs for less than 3 months. Scientists built the TCR library using RNA that was extracted from PBMCs. These records were also assigned to another study, of T cells in Graves' hyperthyroidism and ophthalmopathy.

The chain recombines TRBV20-1 with TRBJ2-3; D is ambiguous. The input for sequencing was peripheral blood mononuclear cells (PBMCs), taken at new diagnosis, from a patient treated with antithyroid drugs. The TCR sequence derives from a woman aged 25 to 45 with Graves disease. The CDR3 reads CSAYRGLDGDTQYF. The CDR3 coding sequence is TGCAGTGCCTACCGCGGCTTAGACGGAGATACGCAGTATTTT.